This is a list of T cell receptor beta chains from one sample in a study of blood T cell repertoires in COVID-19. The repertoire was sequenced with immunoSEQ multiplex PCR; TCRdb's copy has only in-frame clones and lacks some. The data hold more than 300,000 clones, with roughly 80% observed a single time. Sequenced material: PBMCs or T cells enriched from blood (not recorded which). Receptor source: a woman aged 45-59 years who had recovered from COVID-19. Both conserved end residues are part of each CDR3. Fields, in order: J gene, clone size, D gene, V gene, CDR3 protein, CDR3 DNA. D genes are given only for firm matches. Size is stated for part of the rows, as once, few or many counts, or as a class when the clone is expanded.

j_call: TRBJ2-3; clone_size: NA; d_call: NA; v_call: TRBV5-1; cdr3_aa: CASSLKGTDTQYF; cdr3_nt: TGCGCCAGCAGCTTGAAGGGGACAGATACGCAGTATTTT
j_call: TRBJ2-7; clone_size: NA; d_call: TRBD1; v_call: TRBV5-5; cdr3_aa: CASSLEAGGVYF; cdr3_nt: TGTGCCAGCAGCTTGGAGGCAGGGGGCGTCTACTTC
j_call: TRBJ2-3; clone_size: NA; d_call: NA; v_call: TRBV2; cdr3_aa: CASTLFGGGDTQYF; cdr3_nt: TGTGCCAGCACCCTCTTCGGGGGTGGAGATACGCAGTATTTT
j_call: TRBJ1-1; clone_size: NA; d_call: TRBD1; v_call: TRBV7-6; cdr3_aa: CASSDKGQGNTEAFF; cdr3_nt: TGTGCCAGCAGCGATAAAGGACAGGGGAACACTGAAGCTTTCTTT
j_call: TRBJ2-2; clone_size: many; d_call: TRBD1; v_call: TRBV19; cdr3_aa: CASSNRGLRELFF; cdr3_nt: TGTGCCAGTAGTAACAGGGGGCTCCGGGAGCTGTTTTTT
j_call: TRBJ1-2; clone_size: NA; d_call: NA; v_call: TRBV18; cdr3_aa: CASSPNVGPGIGYTF; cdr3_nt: TGTGCCAGCTCACCTAATGTCGGGCCCGGGATAGGCTACACCTTC
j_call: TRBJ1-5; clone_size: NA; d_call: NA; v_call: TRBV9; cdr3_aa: CASSTGGSQPQHF; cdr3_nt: TGTGCCAGCAGCACAGGCGGATCGCAGCCCCAGCATTTT
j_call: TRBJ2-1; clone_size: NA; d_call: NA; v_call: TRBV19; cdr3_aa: CASSTVRSAVSYNEQFF; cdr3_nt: TGTGCCAGTAGTACAGTGCGGAGTGCCGTCTCCTACAATGAGCAGTTCTTC
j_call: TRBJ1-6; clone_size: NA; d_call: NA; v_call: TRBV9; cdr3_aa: CAKGAPLHF; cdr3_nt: TGTGCCAAAGGGGCGCCCCTCCACTTT
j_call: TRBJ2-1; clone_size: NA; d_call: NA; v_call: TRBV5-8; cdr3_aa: CASSMSPYGEQFF; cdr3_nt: TGTGCCAGCAGCATGTCCCCATACGGTGAGCAGTTCTTC
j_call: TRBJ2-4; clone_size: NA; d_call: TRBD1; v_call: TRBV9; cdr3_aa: CASSADREMDIQYF; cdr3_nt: TGTGCCAGCAGTGCCGACAGGGAGATGGACATTCAGTACTTC
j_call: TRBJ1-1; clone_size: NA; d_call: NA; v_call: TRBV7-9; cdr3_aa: CASSPTGFTEAFF; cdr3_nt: TGTGCCAGCAGCCCGACGGGGTTTACTGAAGCTTTCTTT
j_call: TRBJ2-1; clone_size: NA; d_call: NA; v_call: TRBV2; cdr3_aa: CASSETRNLNEQFF; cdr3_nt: TGTGCCAGCAGTGAGACACGGAACCTCAATGAGCAGTTCTTC
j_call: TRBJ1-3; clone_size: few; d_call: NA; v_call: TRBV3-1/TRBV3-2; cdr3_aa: CASSLGHSVAGNTIYF; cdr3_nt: TGTGCCAGCAGCTTGGGACACTCGGTGGCTGGAAACACCATATATTTT
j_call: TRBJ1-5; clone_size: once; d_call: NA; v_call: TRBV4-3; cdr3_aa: CASSPGLSPGAQHF; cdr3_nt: TGCGCCAGCAGCCCGGGCCTAAGTCCGGGGGCCCAGCATTTT
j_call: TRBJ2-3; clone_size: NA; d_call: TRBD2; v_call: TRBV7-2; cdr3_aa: CASSSGLAGGRDTQYF; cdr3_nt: TGTGCCAGCAGCTCGGGACTAGCGGGAGGCCGGGATACGCAGTATTTT
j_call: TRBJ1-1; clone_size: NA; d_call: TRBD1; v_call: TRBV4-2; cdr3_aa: CASSQDVTGGRTEAFF; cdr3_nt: TGTGCCAGCAGCCAAGATGTTACAGGGGGCCGCACTGAAGCTTTCTTT
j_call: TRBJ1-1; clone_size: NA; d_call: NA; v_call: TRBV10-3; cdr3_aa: CATDPKGGTEAFF; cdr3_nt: TGTGCCACCGACCCCAAAGGGGGCACTGAAGCTTTCTTT
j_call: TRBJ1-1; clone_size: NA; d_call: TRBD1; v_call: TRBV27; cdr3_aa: CASSRKDRVWTEAFF; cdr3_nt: TGTGCCAGCAGTCGGAAGGACAGGGTATGGACTGAAGCTTTCTTT
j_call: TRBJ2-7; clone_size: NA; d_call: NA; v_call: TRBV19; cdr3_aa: CASSRSGYEQYF; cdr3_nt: TGTGCCAGTAGTAGATCGGGCTACGAGCAGTACTTC
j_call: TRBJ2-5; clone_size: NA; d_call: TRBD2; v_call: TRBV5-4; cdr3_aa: CASSSTRGGRGIGTQYF; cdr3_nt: TGTGCCAGCAGCTCCACCCGTGGTGGGCGGGGGATTGGGACCCAGTACTTC
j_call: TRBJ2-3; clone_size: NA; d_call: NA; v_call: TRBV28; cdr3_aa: CASSLTDTQYF; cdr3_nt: TGTGCCAGCAGCCTCACAGATACGCAGTATTTT
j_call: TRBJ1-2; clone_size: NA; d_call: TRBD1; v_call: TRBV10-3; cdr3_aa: CAISKTGGAQGYTF; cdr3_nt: TGTGCCATCAGCAAGACAGGGGGCGCTCAGGGCTACACCTTC
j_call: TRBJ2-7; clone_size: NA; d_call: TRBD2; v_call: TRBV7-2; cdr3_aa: CASSSLAGGPEQYF; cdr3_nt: TGTGCCAGCAGCAGCTTAGCGGGGGGGCCCGAGCAGTACTTC
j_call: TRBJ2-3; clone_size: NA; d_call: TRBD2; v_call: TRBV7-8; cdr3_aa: CASSWDPAGGTDTQYF; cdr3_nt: TGTGCCAGCAGCTGGGATCCAGCGGGGGGCACAGATACGCAGTATTTT
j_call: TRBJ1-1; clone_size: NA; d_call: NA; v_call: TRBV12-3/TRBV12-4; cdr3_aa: CASSLTFEAFF; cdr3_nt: TGTGCCAGCAGTCTAACTTTTGAAGCTTTCTTT
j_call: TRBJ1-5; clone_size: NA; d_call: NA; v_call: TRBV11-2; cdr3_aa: CASSLGIGPAGNNQPQHF; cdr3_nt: TGTGCCAGCAGCTTAGGGATCGGTCCAGCGGGGAATAATCAGCCCCAGCATTTT
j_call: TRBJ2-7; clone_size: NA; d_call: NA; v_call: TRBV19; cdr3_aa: CASSKDISSYEQYF; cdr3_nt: TGTGCCAGTAGTAAGGACATCAGCTCCTACGAGCAGTACTTC
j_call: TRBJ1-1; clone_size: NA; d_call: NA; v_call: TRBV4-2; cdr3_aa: CASSPPRDTEAFF; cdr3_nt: TGTGCCAGCAGCCCGCCGAGGGACACTGAAGCTTTCTTT
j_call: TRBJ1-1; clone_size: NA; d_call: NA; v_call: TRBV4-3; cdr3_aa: CASSQWQSVGMNTEAFF; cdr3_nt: TGCGCCAGCAGCCAGTGGCAGAGCGTCGGCATGAACACTGAAGCTTTCTTT
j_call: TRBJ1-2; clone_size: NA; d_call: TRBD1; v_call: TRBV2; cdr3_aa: CASSEMTGRSGYTF; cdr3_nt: TGTGCCAGCAGTGAAATGACAGGGAGAAGTGGCTACACCTTC
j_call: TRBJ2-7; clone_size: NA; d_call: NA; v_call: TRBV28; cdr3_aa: CASSPFWAGAYEQYF; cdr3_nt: TGTGCCAGCAGTCCCTTTTGGGCAGGGGCCTACGAGCAGTACTTC
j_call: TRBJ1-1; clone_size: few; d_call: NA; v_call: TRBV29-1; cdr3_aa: CSVAPPTRQVMNTEAFF; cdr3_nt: TGCAGCGTCGCACCCCCTACGAGACAGGTTATGAACACTGAAGCTTTCTTT
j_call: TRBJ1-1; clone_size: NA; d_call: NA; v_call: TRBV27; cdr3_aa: CASSLSGGLTEAFF; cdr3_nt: TGTGCCAGCAGTTTATCAGGCGGGCTCACTGAAGCTTTCTTT
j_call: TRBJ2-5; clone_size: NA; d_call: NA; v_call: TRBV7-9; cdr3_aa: CASSLGGRETQYF; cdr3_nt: TGTGCCAGCAGCTTAGGGGGCAGGGAGACCCAGTACTTC
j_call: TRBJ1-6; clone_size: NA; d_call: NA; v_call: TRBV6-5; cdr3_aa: CASRRGSSYNSPLHF; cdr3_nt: TGTGCCAGCAGAAGGGGTAGCTCCTATAATTCACCCCTCCACTTT
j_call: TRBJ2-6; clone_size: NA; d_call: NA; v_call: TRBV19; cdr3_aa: CASSPQGIGANVLTF; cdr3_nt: TGTGCCAGTAGCCCTCAGGGGATTGGGGCCAACGTCCTGACTTTC
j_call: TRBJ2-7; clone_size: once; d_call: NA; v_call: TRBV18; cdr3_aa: CASSPSLTFSSYEQYF; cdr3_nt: TGTGCCAGCTCACCATCGCTGACATTTTCCTCCTACGAGCAGTACTTC
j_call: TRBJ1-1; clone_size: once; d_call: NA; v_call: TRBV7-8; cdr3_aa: CASSQQLNTEAFF; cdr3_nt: TGTGCCAGCAGCCAACAGCTGAACACTGAAGCTTTCTTT
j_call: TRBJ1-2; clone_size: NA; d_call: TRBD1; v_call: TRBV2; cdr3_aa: CASSRTGSFYGYTF; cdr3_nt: TGTGCCAGCAGTCGGACAGGTTCCTTCTATGGCTACACCTTC
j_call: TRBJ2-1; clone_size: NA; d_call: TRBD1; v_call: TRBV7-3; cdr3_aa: CASSQSPGQGHVF; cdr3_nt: TGTGCCAGCAGCCAAAGCCCGGGACAGGGACATGTCTTC
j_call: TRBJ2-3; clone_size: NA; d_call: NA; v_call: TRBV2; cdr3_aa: CASLKLAADTQYF; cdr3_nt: TGTGCCAGCCTTAAGCTAGCTGCGGATACGCAGTATTTT
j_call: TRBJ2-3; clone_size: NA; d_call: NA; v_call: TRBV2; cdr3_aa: CASSYSVDTQYF; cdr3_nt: TGTGCCAGCAGTTATTCGGTAGATACGCAGTATTTT
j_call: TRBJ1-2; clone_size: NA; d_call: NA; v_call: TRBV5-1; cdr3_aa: CASSIDGSYGYTF; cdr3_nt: TGCGCCAGCAGCATAGACGGGTCCTATGGCTACACCTTC